This entry describes one T cell receptor (beta chain). What it recognizes is unknown. Primers: 60 Vbeta forward and 13 Jbeta reverse. Profiled with immunoSEQ multiplex PCR; TCRdb holds only in-frame clones, not every one. The sample lists roughly 120,000 clones, roughly four fifths occurring once. V lost 4 bases, J lost 5 bases, and 18 bases lay in between. This CDR3 contains 15 residues. Per the germline V gene, CDR1 is LNHDA and CDR2 is SQIVND (reference sequence). The sample comes from a study of cytomegalovirus exposure and HLA in healthy donors. Study-wide background: The roughly 100 million unique TCR beta sequences, from roughly 170 million T cells, were found by an earlier analysis.

Study-wide points: Later analysis showed most CMV-associated TCR beta chains appearing HLA-restricted. TCR beta sequences reportedly predicted most subjects' HLA-A and HLA-B alleles accurately.

The chain carries TRBV19 and TRBJ2-7; possible D gene TRBD1, 6 bases. This TCR was recovered from a man in his fifties in good health and CMV-seropositive. The specimen sequenced was PBMCs. The CDR3, as DNA: TGTGCCAGTAGTACTGGACAGTCCTCGGTCAACGAGCAGTACTTC. Amino acid sequence: CASSTGQSSVNEQYF.